This T cell receptor beta chain stems from a study of T cells in Graves' hyperthyroidism and ophthalmopathy (dated by TCRdb to between 2017 and 2020). Regarding the research as a whole: Peripheral blood was collected at initial diagnosis, before any treatment. The roughly 100 discovery patients were randomly divided into training and test sets at a 7:3 ratio. To identify distinguishing TCR V-J signatures, a discovery cohort of around 100 patients was used, comprising 40 to 45 with Graves' ophthalmopathy and 57 with stable Graves' hyperthyroidism. In addition, the study compared T-cell repertoires in thyroid tissue and in blood from roughly 6 Graves' hyperthyroidism patients. After blood sampling, hyperthyroidism patients were treated with methimazole at a starting dose of 30 mg daily, and ophthalmopathy patients were treated with high-dose intravenous methylprednisolone. Prospective prediction of ophthalmopathy was tested in an independent validation cohort of 18 to 20 hyperthyroidism patients and approximately 17 patients who later progressed to ophthalmopathy. According to the paper, TCR Vbeta CDR3 sequencing was carried out on some 130 peripheral blood samples, which came from 40 to 45 ophthalmopathy, approximately 72 hyperthyroidism and approximately 17 progressor patients. Here is what the overall study found, with its caveats: A model built on a 13 V-J signature distinguished ophthalmopathy from stable hyperthyroidism, reaching around 90% sensitivity and around 81% specificity in cross-validation and 80%/75% in testing. No statistical method was used to fix the sample size in advance, and group allocation was not hidden from the investigators. In validation, the model predicted progression to ophthalmopathy a median of roughly 6.5 months before onset, with over 60% sensitivity and roughly 77% specificity. Most expanded thyroid clonotypes (frequency above 0.001) were also detected in blood, suggesting blood repertoires may reflect thyroid immune responses.

Hyperthyroidism patients were newly diagnosed, with disease duration under 2 months, and aged 18 to 65 years. Any patient with an uncontrolled infection, another autoimmune disease, pregnancy or lactation was excluded. Diagnoses relied on clinical symptoms, serum thyroxine and TRAb, thyroid ultrasound and orbital computed tomography. Blood from progressor patients was drawn when they were first diagnosed with hyperthyroidism, before any ophthalmopathy symptoms appeared. PBMCs were separated from over 9 ml of fresh peripheral blood using Ficoll-Paque density gradient centrifugation. Progressor patients were first diagnosed with Graves' hyperthyroidism and then developed ophthalmopathy during follow-up. Trizol reagent was used to extract total RNA, and RNA quality was then checked on an Agilent 2100 Bioanalyzer. This clonotype was detected many times. This receptor's antigen is unknown. Within one base of it there is no much larger clone, and no base qualities were kept.

The TCR beta CDR3 regions were amplified from the RNA transcripts. For the first round of RT-PCR on the TCR CDR3, the HTBI primer set was used together with the Qiagen OneStep RT-PCR kit. Libraries were constructed in a second round of multiplex PCR, after which size selection and purification were performed. The libraries were sequenced on an Illumina HiSeq2000 using paired-end 100 bp reads. Per the original workflow: SOAPnuke was used to process the raw data, with reads discarded if the reads contained adapters or uncalled bases, had a mean Phred below 15, or lacked an exact constant-primer or identifier match. High-quality paired reads were merged with COPE v1.2.5, and unique nucleotide sequences were defined as clonotypes. MiTCR v1.1 was used to align the clonotypes against IMGT TRBV, TRBD and TRBJ reference segments. Only V-J combinations with frequency above 0.0001, covering approximately 99% of repertoires, were analysed. A TCS score was defined as the ratio of F50 (clonal expansion) to E x V (chaos), with BLOSUM62-based TCRdist applied between CDR3 peptides within each V-J. Welch's t-statistics and random forest reduced several hundred V-J features to fewer than 15, which were used in a naive Bayes classifier (R e1071). The raw public data were reprocessed by TCRdb itself: fastp quality trimming at Q25, MiXCR clonotype calling, in-frame beta chains only. Rows matching on CDR3 protein sequence are summarized as one entry with the most common DNA and genes. The V and J calls and clone size come from TCRdb's table, not from the authors' own analysis. The sample table holds 600,000 to 850,000 distinct CDR3 sequences, of which 18% were seen once. The ten biggest clones cover around 15% of the sample.

Sequencing used blood. This receptor was taken from a woman between 45 and 65 years old with Graves' hyperthyroidism that later progressed to Graves' ophthalmopathy.

This receptor carries the CDR3 CASSQLEPGGETQYF. In nucleotide form, the sequence is TGTGCCAGCAGCCAATTGGAGCCAGGGGGGGAGACCCAGTACTTC. The chain couples TRBV3-1 to TRBJ2-5; perhaps TRBD1 is the D gene, with 7 bases matching. Trimming takes 2 bases from V and 5 bases from J, and the germline ends sit 15 bases apart. In the germline V gene (reference sequence), CDR1 corresponds to LGHDT and CDR2 to YNNKEL. Spanning cysteine to phenylalanine, the CDR3 consists of 15 amino acids. CDR3 DNA only is kept here, 45 bases in frame from base 1.